This note documents a single TCR beta chain sequence. CDR3 length equals 15 residues. With 2 bases removed from V and 5 bases from J, the gap between germline ends came to 13 bases. Germline V gives CDR1 MNHEY, CDR2 SMNVEV (reference sequence). The TCR beta repertoire was assessed by survey-level immunoSEQ sequencing. Measured with immunoSEQ multiplex PCR; TCRdb has only the in-frame clones, and not every one. The table includes roughly 68,000 clones, around 95% detected once. Sample: PBMCs. The source of this sequence is a man in his forties with rheumatoid arthritis. The V call is TRBV27, the J call TRBJ2-1; D may match TRBD1 or TRBD2 (6 bases each). CDR3 nucleotides: TGTGCCAGCAGTTTAAGGGGGGCACCAAACAATGAGCAGTTCTTC. This encodes CASSLRGAPNNEQFF.